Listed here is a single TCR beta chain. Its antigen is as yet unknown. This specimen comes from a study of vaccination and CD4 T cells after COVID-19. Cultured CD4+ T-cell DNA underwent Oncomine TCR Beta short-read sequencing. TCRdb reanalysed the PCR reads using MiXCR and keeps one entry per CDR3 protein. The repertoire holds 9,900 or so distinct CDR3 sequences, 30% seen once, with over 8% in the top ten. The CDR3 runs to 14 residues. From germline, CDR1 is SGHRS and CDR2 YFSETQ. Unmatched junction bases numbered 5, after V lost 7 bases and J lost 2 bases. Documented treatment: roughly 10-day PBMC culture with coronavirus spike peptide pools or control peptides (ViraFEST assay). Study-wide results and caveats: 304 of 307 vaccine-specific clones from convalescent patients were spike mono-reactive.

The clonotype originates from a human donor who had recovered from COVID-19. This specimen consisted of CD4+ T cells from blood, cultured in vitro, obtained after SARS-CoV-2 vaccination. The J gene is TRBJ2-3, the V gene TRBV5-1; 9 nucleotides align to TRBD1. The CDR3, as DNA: TGCGCCAGCGACAGGGGGTTATCCACAGATACGCAGTATTTT. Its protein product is CASDRGLSTDTQYF.